These T cell receptor beta chains were read from a single sample in a study of blood T cell repertoires in COVID-19. Data came from immunoSEQ multiplex PCR; TCRdb stores just in-frame clones and leaves some out. The table has more than 95,000 clones, roughly 83% seen once; the top ten hold approximately 3.3%. The material sequenced was peripheral blood. The receptors stem from a woman of 80 years or more with active or convalescent COVID-19. Each CDR3 is given with its conserved first and last residue. A D gene is named only where the DNA matches it firmly. Expanded clones are given a class, and other clones once, few, many or no size at all.

>NA|14|TRBV24-1|TRBJ2-1|NA
CATSHAGLANEQFF
TGTGCCACCAGTCATGCGGGATTGGCGAATGAGCAGTTCTTC
>NA|16|TRBV28|TRBJ2-3|NA
CASSLGGGGYTDTQYF
TGTGCCAGCAGTTTGGGAGGGGGGGGTTACACAGATACGCAGTATTTT
>NA|16|TRBV28|TRBJ1-6|NA
CASRPLGGADNSPLHF
TGTGCCAGCAGACCCCTGGGAGGGGCCGATAATTCACCCCTCCACTTT
>NA|11|TRBV20-1|TRBJ1-1|TRBD1
CSARDRAEAFF
TGCAGTGCTAGGGACAGGGCTGAAGCTTTCTTT
>NA|15|TRBV6-5|TRBJ1-1|NA
CASSYSGTLNTEAFF
TGTGCCAGCAGTTACTCAGGGACTTTGAACACTGAAGCTTTCTTT
>NA|14|TRBV28|TRBJ1-5|NA
CASSPPSRNQPQHF
TGTGCCAGCAGCCCCCCCAGTCGCAATCAGCCCCAGCATTTT
>NA|14|TRBV10-2|TRBJ1-6|TRBD1
CASRREQGASPLHF
TGCGCCAGCAGGCGGGAACAGGGGGCGTCACCCCTCCACTTT
>few|15|TRBV28|TRBJ2-7|TRBD2
CASSHKAGAPYEQYF
TGTGCCAGCAGCCACAAAGCGGGAGCACCCTACGAGCAGTACTTC
>NA|12|TRBV6-1|TRBJ1-4|NA
CASSERNEKLFF
TGTGCCAGCAGTGAACGGAATGAAAAACTGTTTTTT
>NA|15|TRBV6-5|TRBJ1-1|TRBD1
CASSYSNRGDTEAFF
TGTGCCAGCAGTTACTCGAACAGGGGAGACACTGAAGCTTTCTTT
>NA|13|TRBV24-1|TRBJ1-2|TRBD1
CATSDLQGSGYTF
TGTGCCACCAGTGATCTACAGGGGTCCGGCTACACCTTC
>NA|16|TRBV6-5|TRBJ1-6|NA
CASSYSLQGGNSPLHF
TGTGCCAGCAGTTATTCGCTTCAGGGAGGCAATTCACCCCTCCACTTT
>NA|13|TRBV18|TRBJ2-5|NA
CASSPGGGETQYF
TGTGCCAGCTCACCAGGGGGCGGGGAGACCCAGTACTTC
>NA|14|TRBV6-5|TRBJ2-7|TRBD2
CASTPTSGLYEQYF
TGTGCCAGCACTCCGACTAGCGGGCTCTACGAGCAGTACTTC
>NA|14|TRBV5-6|TRBJ1-5|NA
CASSFGFSNQPQHF
TGTGCCAGCAGCTTCGGGTTTAGCAATCAGCCCCAGCATTTT
>NA|16|TRBV7-3|TRBJ2-3|TRBD2
CASSLMGSGSPDTQYF
TGTGCCAGCAGCTTAATGGGTAGCGGGAGTCCAGATACGCAGTATTTT
>NA|17|TRBV9|TRBJ1-5|TRBD1
CASSVVRQGGNRQPQHF
TGTGCCAGCAGCGTAGTCCGACAGGGGGGTAACCGTCAGCCCCAGCATTTT
>NA|14|TRBV10-3|TRBJ2-3|NA
CAIEGNRDTDTQYF
TGTGCCATCGAAGGGAATCGGGACACAGATACGCAGTATTTT
>NA|18|TRBV21-1|TRBJ2-3|NA
CASSKGPPTGGKADTQYF
TGTGCCAGCAGCAAAGGCCCCCCCACAGGGGGCAAGGCAGATACGCAGTATTTT
>once|19|TRBV29-1|TRBJ2-7|TRBD1
CSVEELGTGSTADLDEQYF
TGCAGCGTTGAAGAGTTAGGGACAGGGTCAACTGCGGATTTGGACGAGCAGTACTTC
>NA|15|TRBV30|TRBJ1-1|NA
CAWSVFGRVATEAFF
TGTGCCTGGAGTGTCTTCGGCAGGGTGGCCACTGAAGCTTTCTTT
>NA|16|TRBV5-8|TRBJ1-2|TRBD1
CASRAGTGAPYYGYTF
TGTGCCAGCAGAGCCGGGACAGGGGCCCCTTACTATGGCTACACCTTC
>NA|16|TRBV5-6|TRBJ2-7|TRBD2
CASSLAGGGSFSEQYF
TGTGCCAGCAGCTTGGCCGGTGGCGGGAGCTTCTCCGAGCAGTACTTC